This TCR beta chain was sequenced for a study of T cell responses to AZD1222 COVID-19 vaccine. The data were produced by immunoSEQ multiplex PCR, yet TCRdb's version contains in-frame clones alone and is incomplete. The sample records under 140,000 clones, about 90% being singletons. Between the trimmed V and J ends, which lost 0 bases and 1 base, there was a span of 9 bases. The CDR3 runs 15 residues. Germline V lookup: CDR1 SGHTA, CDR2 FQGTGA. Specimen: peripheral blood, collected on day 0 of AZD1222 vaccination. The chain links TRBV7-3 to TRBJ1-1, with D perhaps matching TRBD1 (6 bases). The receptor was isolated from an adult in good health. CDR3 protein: CASSLTAGQNTEAFF. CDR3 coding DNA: TGTGCCAGCAGCTTAACGGCGGGACAGAACACTGAAGCTTTCTTT.